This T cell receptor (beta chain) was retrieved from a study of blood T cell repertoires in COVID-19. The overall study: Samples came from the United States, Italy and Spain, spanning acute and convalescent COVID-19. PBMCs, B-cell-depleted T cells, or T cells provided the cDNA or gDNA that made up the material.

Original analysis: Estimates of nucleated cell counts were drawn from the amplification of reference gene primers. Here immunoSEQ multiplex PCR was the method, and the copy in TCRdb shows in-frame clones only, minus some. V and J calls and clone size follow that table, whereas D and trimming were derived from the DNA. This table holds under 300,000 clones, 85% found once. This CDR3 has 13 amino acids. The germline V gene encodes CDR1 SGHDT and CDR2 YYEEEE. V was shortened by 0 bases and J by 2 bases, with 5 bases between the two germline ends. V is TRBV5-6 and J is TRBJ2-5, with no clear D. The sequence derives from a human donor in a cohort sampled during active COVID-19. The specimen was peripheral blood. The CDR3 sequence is CASSLVPQETQYF. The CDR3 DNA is TGTGCCAGCAGCTTGGTTCCTCAAGAGACCCAGTACTTC. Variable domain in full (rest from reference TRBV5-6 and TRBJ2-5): DAGVTQSPTHLIKTRGQQVTLRCSPKSGHDTVSWYQQALGQGPQFIFQYYEEEERQRGNFPDRFSGHQFPNYSSELNVNALLLGDSALYLCASSLVPQETQYFGPGTRLLVL.